A single sample is the source of the 29 T cell receptor beta chains below, sequenced in a study of lymphopenia after photon versus proton radiotherapy. The assay was immunoSEQ multiplex PCR, and TCRdb's table has in-frame clones only and misses some. The data contain around 50,000 clones, approximately 84% of them seen just once; the ten biggest clones take up 2.1%. This material consisted of peripheral blood, taken from a patient treated with proton-based radiotherapy. Source of these receptors: a man in his fifties or sixties with pancreatic cancer.

The chain joins TRBV5-1 to TRBJ1-1; unclear D gene. There are 15 residues in the CDR3. Trimming left V 2 bases short and J 1 base short, with 12 bases between. Per germline, CDR1 SGHRS and CDR2 YFSETQ. Here the CDR3 DNA reads TGCGCCAGCAGCTTCTCAGGAGGGTGGAACACTGAAGCTTTCTTT. It encodes CASSFSGGWNTEAFF.

CDR3 sequence: CASSPLPPLAGAHEQYF. In DNA form, the CDR3 reads TGTGCCAGCTCACCACTGCCGCCCTTAGCGGGAGCCCACGAGCAGTACTTC. The chain couples TRBV18 to TRBJ2-7, with 9 nucleotides matching TRBD2. The CDR3 covers 17 residues. Germline V CDR1 and CDR2: KGHSH, LQKENI. V lost 1 base and J lost 5; bases outside the gene matches: 12. The variable domain in full, completed from reference TRBV18 and TRBJ2-7, reads NAGVMQNPRHLVRRRGQEARLRCSPMKGHSHVYWYRQLPEEGLKFMVYLQKENIIDESGMPKERFSAEFPKEGPSILRIQQVVRGDSAAYFCASSPLPPLAGAHEQYFGPGTRLTVT.

The J gene is TRBJ1-1, the V gene TRBV11-2, with D hard to call. CDR3 length equals 17 residues. From germline, CDR1 is SGHAT and CDR2 FQNNGV. With 1 base removed from V and 1 base from J, the gap between germline ends came to 16 bases. The CDR3 reads CASSLATLGRSNTEAFF. DNA of the CDR3: TGTGCCAGCAGCTTAGCCACCCTTGGGAGATCGAACACTGAAGCTTTCTTT.

This clone appeared once. V is TRBV6-6 and J is TRBJ2-3; 9 bases agree with TRBD1. This CDR3 is 16 amino acids long. J gave up 6 bases and V 2 bases, and 9 bases lay outside the gene matches. Germline lookup yields CDR1 MNHNY and CDR2 SVGAGI (reference sequence). CDR3 region: CASSYPLGQGWDTQYF. In nucleotides, the CDR3 is TGTGCCAGCAGTTACCCGCTGGGACAGGGCTGGGATACGCAGTATTTT.

J is TRBJ2-7 and V is TRBV7-9, with D possibly being TRBD1 (5 bases). CDR1 and CDR2 (germline): SEHNR, FQNEAQ (reference sequence). V lost 6 bases and J lost 4, with 22 bases in between. The CDR3 is made up of 16 amino acids. CDR3 nucleotides: TGTGCCAGCAGTACCACGATTCAAGGGGCGGTTTACGAGCAGTACTTC. Translated: CASSTTIQGAVYEQYF.

The V and J genes are TRBV5-1 and TRBJ1-1, with 7 bases aligning to TRBD1. The CDR3 covers 14 residues. Germline-derived CDR1 and CDR2 are SGHRS and YFSETQ. Trimming at V came to 2 bases and at J to 4 bases, leaving 5 bases not matched to a gene. DNA of the CDR3: TGCGCCAGCAGCTTCCAGACAGGGAGCACTGAAGCTTTCTTT. This translates into CASSFQTGSTEAFF.

This clone was seen only once. The chain couples TRBV5-6 to TRBJ2-2; D remains ambiguous. The CDR3 has 14 amino acids. V dropped 2 bases and J dropped 4 bases, with 9 bases sitting between them. Germline V CDR1 and CDR2: SGHDT, YYEEEE. In DNA, the CDR3 is TGTGCCAGCAGCTTATGGGGTACCACCGGGGAGCTGTTTTTT. Amino acids: CASSLWGTTGELFF.

The chain uses TRBV19 and TRBJ2-1; no clear D. Trimming took off 3 bases at V and 6 bases at J, with 15 bases between the two ends. The CDR3 spans 15 residues. Looked up from germline, CDR1 is LNHDA and CDR2 is SQIVND (reference sequence). CDR3 loop: CASSIGDGRINEQFF. In DNA, the CDR3 is TGTGCCAGTAGTATTGGTGACGGCAGGATCAATGAGCAGTTCTTC. The variable domain in full, completed from reference TRBV19 and TRBJ2-1, reads DGGITQSPKYLFRKEGQNVTLSCEQNLNHDAMYWYRQDPGQGLRLIYYSQIVNDFQKGDIAEGYSVSREKKESFPLTVTSAQKNPTAFYLCASSIGDGRINEQFFGPGTRLTVL.

The chain combines TRBV18 with TRBJ2-2, with 9 positions matching TRBD2. The CDR3 extends over 16 amino acids. Germline lookup yields CDR1 KGHSH and CDR2 LQKENI. V lost 3 bases, J lost 5 bases, and 7 bases stayed unmatched. The CDR3 region has the DNA TGTGCCAGCTCACCTTTGGTAGCGGGAGAAACCGGGGAGCTGTTTTTT. It yields the protein CASSPLVAGETGELFF. Together with reference TRBV18 and TRBJ2-2, the CDR3 gives the full variable domain: NAGVMQNPRHLVRRRGQEARLRCSPMKGHSHVYWYRQLPEEGLKFMVYLQKENIIDESGMPKERFSAEFPKEGPSILRIQQVVRGDSAAYFCASSPLVAGETGELFFGEGSRLTVL.

This sequence joins TRBV19 and TRBJ1-3; D may be TRBD1 (5 bases). Trimming took 8 bases from V and 4 from J, leaving 15 bases between them. Germline V gives CDR1 LNHDA, CDR2 SQIVND (reference sequence). CDR3 length equals 14 residues. The CDR3 nucleotides read TGTGCCAGTTCAGGGTCACTGGACGGAAACACCATATATTTT. This codes for CASSGSLDGNTIYF.

The chain uses TRBV28 and TRBJ1-2; D gene ambiguous. CDR1 MDHEN and CDR2 SYDVKM come from the germline V gene. V dropped 2 bases and J dropped 2 bases, with 6 bases sitting between them. The CDR3 consists of 13 residues. For the CDR3, the DNA is TGTGCCAGCAGTTTAGTTCTCAACTATGGCTACACCTTC. Its translation is CASSLVLNYGYTF.

CDR3 region: CASSLAGRTGSLDEQFF. The CDR3 bases are TGCGCCAGCAGCTTGGCCGGGAGGACAGGGTCGTTGGATGAGCAGTTCTTC. The rearrangement joins TRBV5-1 to TRBJ2-1, with D possibly matching TRBD1 (8 bases). V was pared by 0 bases and J by 8 bases, with 21 bases between. This CDR3 is 17 amino acids long. Germline loops: CDR1 SGHRS, CDR2 YFSETQ.

This chain uses TRBV30 with TRBJ2-1, with TRBD2 identical over 10 bases. Unmatched junction bases numbered 7, after V lost 5 bases and J lost 6 bases. The CDR3 contains 14 residues. Germline CDR1 is GTSNPN and CDR2 is SVGIG (reference sequence). CDR3 protein: CAWVARLAGNEQFF. The CDR3 DNA sequence: TGTGCCTGGGTAGCCCGACTAGCGGGCAATGAGCAGTTCTTC.

The chain couples TRBV11-2 to TRBJ2-5; tentatively, D is TRBD2 (5 bases). Matching the DNA end better, TRBJ2-7 makes the J call doubtful. CDR3 length: 14 residues. Germline V gene lookup returns CDR1 SGHAT and CDR2 FQNNGV. The CDR3 here is CASSASGYSYEQYF. For the CDR3, the DNA is TGTGCCAGCAGCGCGAGCGGTTACTCCTACGAGCAGTACTTC.

The chain is built from TRBV11-2 and TRBJ2-7; D unresolved. This CDR3 contains 15 residues. V was shortened by 0 bases and J by 0 bases, with 9 bases between the two germline ends. The germline CDR1 and CDR2 sequences are SGHAT and FQNNGV. The CDR3 loop is CASSLDPLGSYEQYF. CDR3 DNA: TGTGCCAGCAGCTTAGATCCCTTAGGCTCCTACGAGCAGTACTTC.

The V and J genes are TRBV19 and TRBJ2-1, with TRBD2 matching over 10 bases. Germline V gene data show CDR1 as LNHDA and CDR2 as SQIVND (reference sequence). The CDR3 sequence is 15 residues long. The V gene end was trimmed by 5 bases and the J gene end by 11 bases; junction bases not matched to a gene: 12. In DNA form, the CDR3 reads TGTGCCAGTAGTTTACTAGCGGGATCGTCTGGTAAGCAGTTCTTC. As protein: CASSLLAGSSGKQFF.

This CDR3 reads CSVDRGGAEAFF. CDR3 nucleotides: TGCAGCGTTGACAGGGGCGGCGCTGAAGCTTTCTTT. This rearrangement joins TRBV29-1 to TRBJ1-1, with D maybe TRBD1 (6 bases). The germline gives CDR1 SQVTM, CDR2 ANQGSEA. V was shortened by 3 bases and J by 6 bases, with 11 bases between the two germline ends. This CDR3 spans 12 amino acids.

The sample holds one count of this clone. V is TRBV19 and J is TRBJ1-1; maybe TRBD1 (5 bases). The germline CDR1 and CDR2 sequences are LNHDA and SQIVND (reference sequence). The CDR3 extends over 14 amino acids. V lost 7 bases and J lost 1, with 13 bases in between. The CDR3 loop reads CASTHIQGNTEAFF. The CDR3 DNA reads as TGTGCCAGTACTCATATCCAGGGGAACACTGAAGCTTTCTTT.

The chain carries TRBV28 and TRBJ1-5; a possible D gene is TRBD1 (5 bases). CDR1 and CDR2 (germline): MDHEN, SYDVKM. This CDR3 spans 14 amino acids. V lost 3 bases, J lost 3 bases, and 9 bases lay in between. The DNA of the CDR3 is TGTGCCAGCAGTTTTGTGGGGCCCAATCAGCCCCAGCATTTT. This codes for CASSFVGPNQPQHF.

The rearrangement joins TRBV28 to TRBJ2-7, with TRBD2 identical over 9 bases. Per germline, CDR1 MDHEN and CDR2 SYDVKM. With 5 bases clipped from V and 3 bases from J, the junction kept 11 bases outside the gene matches. The CDR3 covers 16 residues. CDR3 DNA: TGTGCCAGCAGTCCCCCCGGGGGAGCGGGAGGCTACGAGCAGTACTTC. It yields the protein CASSPPGGAGGYEQYF.

The chain joins TRBV7-2 to TRBJ1-4; D not certain. CDR1 and CDR2 from the germline V gene are SGHTA and FQGNSA. The ends were cut back, 0 bases at V and 3 bases at J, with 8 bases in the middle. The CDR3 has 15 amino acids. Written as DNA, the CDR3 is TGTGCCAGCAGCTTAGCGCAGGCACCTAATGAAAAACTGTTTTTT. The encoded protein is CASSLAQAPNEKLFF.

This clone was seen more than once but under ten times. The chain links TRBV7-8 to TRBJ2-7; TRBD2 agrees at 9 bases. Unmatched junction bases numbered 8, after V lost 5 bases and J lost 0 bases. The germline V gene has CDR1 SGHVS and CDR2 FQNEAQ. The CDR3 length is 16 residues. This CDR3 is CASSPGAGGYSYEQYF. DNA of the CDR3: TGTGCCAGCAGCCCCGGCGCGGGAGGGTACTCCTACGAGCAGTACTTC. The full variable domain, in which reference TRBV7-8 and TRBJ2-7 provide the parts outside the CDR3, is GAGVSQSPRYKVAKRGQDVALRCDPISGHVSLFWYQQALGQGPEFLTYFQNEAQLDKSGLPSDRFFAERPEGSVSTLKIQRTQQEDSAVYLCASSPGAGGYSYEQYFGPGTRLTVT.

This clone was counted only a few times. The chain links TRBV11-2 to TRBJ2-1, with D perhaps matching TRBD2 (5 bases). There are 13 residues in the CDR3. Germline V lookup: CDR1 SGHAT, CDR2 FQNNGV. Trimming removed 4 bases at V and 8 bases at J, with 12 bases between. CDR3 loop: CASSSYLEDEQFF. The CDR3, as DNA: TGTGCCAGCAGCTCCTACTTGGAGGATGAGCAGTTCTTC.

This chain uses TRBV30 with TRBJ2-2; 9 bases match TRBD1. This CDR3 comprises 15 residues. V dropped 2 bases and J dropped 4; count of bases not matched to a gene: 5. Germline V CDR1 and CDR2: GTSNPN, SVGIG (reference sequence). The DNA for the CDR3 is TGTGCCTGGAGTACGGGACAGGGCCTCACCGGGGAGCTGTTTTTT. It translates to CAWSTGQGLTGELFF.

The chain combines TRBV5-4 with TRBJ2-3; weak D call: TRBD1 (6 bases). CDR1 is SGHNT and CDR2 is YYREEE in the germline V gene (reference sequence). This CDR3 is 13 amino acids long. V dropped 1 base and J dropped 4 bases, with 7 bases sitting between them. Here the CDR3 DNA reads TGTGCCAGCAGCTTGAAGGGGGCAGATACGCAGTATTTT. It codes for CASSLKGADTQYF.

The chain has TRBV10-3 and TRBJ2-7; TRBD2 matches 7 bases. V was clipped by 6 bases and J by 3 bases; unmatched bases: 8. The length of the CDR3 is 14 residues. Germline lookup yields CDR1 ENHRY and CDR2 SYGVKD. CDR3 nucleotides: TGTGCCATCAGCGCTCCAGGCGGGGGCTACGAGCAGTACTTC. Its protein product is CAISAPGGGYEQYF.

This chain connects TRBV15 to TRBJ2-2; D call uncertain. The V gene's germline CDR1 is LNHNV and CDR2 YYDKDF (reference sequence). V gave up 1 base and J gave up 0 bases, with 9 bases separating them. The CDR3 totals 16 residues. This CDR3 is CATSRVIGSNTGELFF. CDR3 nucleotide sequence: TGTGCCACCAGCAGAGTAATTGGGTCGAACACCGGGGAGCTGTTTTTT.

V is TRBV19 and J is TRBJ1-5; possibly TRBD1 for D (5 bases). Germline V gives CDR1 LNHDA, CDR2 SQIVND (reference sequence). V shed 3 bases and J shed 2 bases, with 14 bases lying between them. CDR3 length equals 16 residues. The CDR3 loop is CASSMTRGGGNQPQHF. In nucleotides, the CDR3 is TGTGCCAGTAGTATGACTCGGGGAGGGGGCAATCAGCCCCAGCATTTT.

The chain recombines TRBV15 with TRBJ2-7; D is possibly TRBD2 (6 bases). V was cut by 3 bases and J by 0 bases, with 9 bases left in between. In germline, CDR1 is LNHNV, CDR2 YYDKDF (reference sequence). The CDR3 is 14 amino acids. As DNA, the CDR3 is TGTGCCACCAGCAGTGGGGGGAGCTCCTACGAGCAGTACTTC. Its translation: CATSSGGSSYEQYF.